This TCR beta chain was retrieved from a study of tissue T cells after allogeneic stem cell transplantation. Study background: Pathologist H&E review favored samples with visible lymphocytes for sequencing among multiple samples. The study, taken as a whole, reports: Blood and spleen captured only part of the tissue TCR repertoire. Across patients, clones rarely overlapped, yet motif clusters were shared tissue-specifically. The patient cohort was small and clinically heterogeneous, with limited sampling depth.

CDR3 size: 11 residues. V was trimmed by 9 bases and J by 5 bases, leaving 10 bases between them. Germline CDR1 and CDR2: WNHNN and SYGVQD (reference sequence). Here immunoSEQ multiplex PCR was the method, and the copy in TCRdb shows in-frame clones only, minus some. The profile shows more than 7,500 clones, more than 50% of them singletons. As to this clone: The target antigen is unknown.

This rearrangement joins TRBV10-1 to TRBJ1-1; no reliable D call. The sample consisted of tissue from the jejunum, taken at autopsy. This receptor was identified in a female donor of 60 years or more with lung cancer. The CDR3 loop reads CASVLGTEAFF. DNA of the CDR3: TGCGCCAGTGTCCTAGGGACTGAAGCTTTCTTT.